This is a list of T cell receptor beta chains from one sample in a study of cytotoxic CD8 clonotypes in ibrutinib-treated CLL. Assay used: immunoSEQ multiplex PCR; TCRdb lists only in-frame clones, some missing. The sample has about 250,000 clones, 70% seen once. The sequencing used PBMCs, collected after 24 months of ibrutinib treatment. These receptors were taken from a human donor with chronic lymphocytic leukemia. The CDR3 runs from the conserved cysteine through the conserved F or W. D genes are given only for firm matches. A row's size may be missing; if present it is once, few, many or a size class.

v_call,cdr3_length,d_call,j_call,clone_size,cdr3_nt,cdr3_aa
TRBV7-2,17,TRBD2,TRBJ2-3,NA,TGTGCCAGCAGCCTTAGAGGGGGGCTAGCGGGAGAGGATACGCAGTATTTT,CASSLRGGLAGEDTQYF
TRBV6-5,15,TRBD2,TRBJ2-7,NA,TGTGCCAGCAGTTACTCTGAACTAGCGGCCTACGAGCAGTACTTC,CASSYSELAAYEQYF
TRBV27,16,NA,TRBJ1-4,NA,TGTGCCAGCAGTTGGGGGGGGAGACTCGCTAATGAAAAACTGTTTTTT,CASSWGGRLANEKLFF
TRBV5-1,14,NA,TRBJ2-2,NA,TGCGCCAGCAGCCCGGGGACAAGCACCGGGGAGCTGTTTTTT,CASSPGTSTGELFF
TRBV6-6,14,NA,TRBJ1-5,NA,TGTGCCAGCACTCGCGGGAATAGCAATCAGCCCCAGCATTTT,CASTRGNSNQPQHF
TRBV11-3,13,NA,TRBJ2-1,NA,TGTGCCAGCAGCCCGGGACCGCTCGATGAGCAGTTCTTC,CASSPGPLDEQFF
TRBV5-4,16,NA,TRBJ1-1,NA,TGTGCCAGCAGCACCACTGGACGGAGCATGAACACTGAAGCTTTCTTT,CASSTTGRSMNTEAFF
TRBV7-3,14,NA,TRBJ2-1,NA,TGTGCCAGCAGCTTATCCCTACTCGACAATGAGCAGTTCTTC,CASSLSLLDNEQFF
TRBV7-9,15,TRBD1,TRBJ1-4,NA,TGTGCCAGCAGCTTAGTGCAGGGGGCGCTTGAAAAACTGTTTTTT,CASSLVQGALEKLFF
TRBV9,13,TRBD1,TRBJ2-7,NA,TGTGCCAGCAGCGCGGGGACAGGGGGCGAGCAGTACTTC,CASSAGTGGEQYF
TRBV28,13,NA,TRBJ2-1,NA,TGTGCCAGCATTCCGGGGGCCTACAATGAGCAGTTCTTC,CASIPGAYNEQFF
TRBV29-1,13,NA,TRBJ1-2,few,TGCAGCGCCATTCCACAGGGAATGTATGGCTACACCTTC,CSAIPQGMYGYTF
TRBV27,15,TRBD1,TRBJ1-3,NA,TGTGCCAGCAGTTCCGGACAGGGGACTGGAAACACCATATATTTT,CASSSGQGTGNTIYF
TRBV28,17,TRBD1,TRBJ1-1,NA,TGTGCCAGCAGTCGTCCGCATACAGGGGTGAGGAACACTGAAGCTTTCTTT,CASSRPHTGVRNTEAFF
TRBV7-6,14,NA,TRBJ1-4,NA,TGTGCCAGCAGCTTAGAGACAGCTAATGAAAAACTGTTTTTT,CASSLETANEKLFF
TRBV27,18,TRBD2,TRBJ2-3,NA,TGTGCCAGCAGTCCCCCATTAGCGGGTTCGGTTAGCACAGATACGCAGTATTTT,CASSPPLAGSVSTDTQYF
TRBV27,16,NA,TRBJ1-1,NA,TGTGCCAGCAGTCCAATCCCCACAGGGTTGAACACTGAAGCTTTCTTT,CASSPIPTGLNTEAFF
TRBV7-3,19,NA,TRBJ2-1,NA,TGTGCCAGCAGCTTGGGGACAGAACTAGCAAGGGGTGTAGTCAATGAGCAGTTCTTC,CASSLGTELARGVVNEQFF
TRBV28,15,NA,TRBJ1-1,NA,TGTGCCAGCAGTTCTCCCGGCCGCATGAACACTGAAGCTTTCTTT,CASSSPGRMNTEAFF
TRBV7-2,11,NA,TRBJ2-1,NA,TGTGCCAGCAGCTTAGAGCAGCGTCAGTTCTTC,CASSLEQRQFF
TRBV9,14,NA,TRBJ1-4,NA,TGTGCCAGCAGCGTAGGGAGTGGTTCCGAAAAACTGTTTTTT,CASSVGSGSEKLFF
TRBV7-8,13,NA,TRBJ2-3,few,TGTGCCAGCGGGTCACCCCTCACAGATACGCAGTATTTT,CASGSPLTDTQYF
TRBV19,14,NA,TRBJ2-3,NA,TGTGCCAGTAGTGCCGGGACCGGCGTCGATACGCAGTATTTT,CASSAGTGVDTQYF
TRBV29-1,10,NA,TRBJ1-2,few,TGCAGCGTTCCGGATTATGGCTACACCTTC,CSVPDYGYTF
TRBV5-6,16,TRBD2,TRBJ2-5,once,TGTGCCAGCAGCCCCTCCGGCGGACTAGGGGTTGAGACCCAGTACTTC,CASSPSGGLGVETQYF
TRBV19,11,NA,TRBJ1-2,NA,TGTGCCAGCGCGGGGGCGCAGGGCTACACCTTC,CASAGAQGYTF
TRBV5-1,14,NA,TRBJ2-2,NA,TGCGCCAGCAGCTCCGGGACTGGGGCCGGGGAGCTGTTTTTT,CASSSGTGAGELFF
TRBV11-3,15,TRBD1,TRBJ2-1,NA,TGTGCCAGCAGCCCAGGGACAGGGTCCTACAATGAACAGTTCTTC,CASSPGTGSYNEQFF
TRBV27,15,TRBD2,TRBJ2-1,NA,TGTGCCAGCAGTTTCCAGGGTAGCGGGAGAGGTGAGCAGTTCTTC,CASSFQGSGRGEQFF
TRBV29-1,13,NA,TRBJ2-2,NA,TGCAGCGTTGAACAGGGCTGGGGCGGGGAGCTGTTTTTT,CSVEQGWGGELFF
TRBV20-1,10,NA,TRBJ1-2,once,TGCAGTGCGAGGACCGCAGGCTACACCTTC,CSARTAGYTF
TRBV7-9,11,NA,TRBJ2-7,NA,TGTGCCAGCCAGGGCCTCTACGAGCAGTACTTC,CASQGLYEQYF
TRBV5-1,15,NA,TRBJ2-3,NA,TGCGCCAGCAGCTTCCCTCCGCGGGGCACAGATACGCAGTATTTT,CASSFPPRGTDTQYF
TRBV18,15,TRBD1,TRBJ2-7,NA,TGTGCCAGCTCACCTAGGGACAGCTCTTCCTACGAGCAGTACTTC,CASSPRDSSSYEQYF
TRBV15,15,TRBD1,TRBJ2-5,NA,TGTGCCACCAGCAGAAAACCGGGACAGCCGGAGACCCAGTACTTC,CATSRKPGQPETQYF
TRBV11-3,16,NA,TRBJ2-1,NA,TGTGCCAGCAGCCAAGCAGGGGCCTCATCCTACAATGAGCAGTTCTTC,CASSQAGASSYNEQFF
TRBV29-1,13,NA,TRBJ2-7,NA,TGCAGCGTCGCCGGGTCTAGCTCCTACGAGCAGTACTTC,CSVAGSSSYEQYF
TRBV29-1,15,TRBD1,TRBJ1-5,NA,TGCAGCGCTTTGACAGGGGTCCCAGAGAACCAGCCCCAGCATTTT,CSALTGVPENQPQHF
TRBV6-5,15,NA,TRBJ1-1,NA,TGTGCCAGCAGTTACTTCAACGGGGGGAACACTGAAGCTTTCTTT,CASSYFNGGNTEAFF
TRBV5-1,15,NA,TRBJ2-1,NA,TGCGCCAGCAGCTTAGGAGACGGAGGGAATACAGAGCAGTTCTTC,CASSLGDGGNTEQFF
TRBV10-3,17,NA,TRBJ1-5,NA,TGTGCCATCAGTGAGTCGAATTTGGACCCTAGAAGTCAGCCCCAGCATTTT,CAISESNLDPRSQPQHF